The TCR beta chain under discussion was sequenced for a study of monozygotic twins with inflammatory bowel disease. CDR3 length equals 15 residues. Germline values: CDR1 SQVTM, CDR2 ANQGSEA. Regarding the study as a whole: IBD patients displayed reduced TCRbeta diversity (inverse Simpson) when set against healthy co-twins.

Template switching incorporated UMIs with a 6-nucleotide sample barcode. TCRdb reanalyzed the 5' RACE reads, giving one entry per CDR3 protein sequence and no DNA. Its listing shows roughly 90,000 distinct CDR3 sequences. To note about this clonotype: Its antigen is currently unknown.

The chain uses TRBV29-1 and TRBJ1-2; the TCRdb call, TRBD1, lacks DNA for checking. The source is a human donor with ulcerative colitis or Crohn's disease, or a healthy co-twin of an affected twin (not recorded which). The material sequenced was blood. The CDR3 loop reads CSVRLRTGTGYGYTF.